Listed here are 23 T cell receptor beta chains from one sample, sequenced in a study of blood T cells in healthy people across ages. A J-beta primer mix and a sample-barcoded 5' primer were used in a second PCR of about 7 to 12 cycles. TCRdb analysed the 5' RACE reads with MiXCR anew, one entry per CDR3 protein. The repertoire holds about 510,000 distinct CDR3 sequences, with about 27% as singletons. These same data were also listed under a study on T cells of mothers and their children.

Sequencing was carried out using blood. The receptor set was obtained from a boy between 2 and 10 years old in good health.

A few counts support this clonotype. The rearrangement joins TRBV7-9 to TRBJ2-2; D is uncertain. Trimming took off 5 bases at V and 4 bases at J, with 17 bases between the two ends. Germline assignment: CDR1 SEHNR and CDR2 FQNEAQ (reference sequence). The CDR3 length is 16 residues. DNA for the CDR3: TGTGCCAGCAGCCTCGCCGGCAACTGGGGCACCGGGGAGCTGTTTTTT. Its protein product is CASSLAGNWGTGELFF.

This clonotype was seen more than once but under ten times. The chain couples TRBV29-1 to TRBJ1-1, with D perhaps TRBD1 (6 bases). Germline V gives CDR1 SQVTM, CDR2 ANQGSEA. The CDR3 covers 13 residues. V lost 6 bases, J lost 1 base, and 12 bases lay in between. CDR3 sequence reads: CSVPGQANTEAFF. The CDR3 DNA reads as TGCAGCGTCCCGGGACAAGCGAACACTGAAGCTTTCTTT.

This clonotype was seen a few times. The chain combines TRBV29-1 with TRBJ2-4; possible D gene TRBD1, 6 bases. The CDR3 consists of 14 residues. Germline V gives CDR1 SQVTM, CDR2 ANQGSEA. V was pared by 6 bases and J by 0 bases, with 12 bases between. The CDR3 protein is CSVQGALAKNIQYF. The CDR3 DNA reads TGCAGCGTACAGGGAGCGCTAGCCAAAAACATTCAGTACTTC.

This clonotype was seen a handful of times. V gene TRBV6-5 combines with J gene TRBJ1-2, with D hard to call. The CDR3 has 11 amino acids. From germline, CDR1 is MNHEY and CDR2 SVGAGI. Trimming pared 5 bases from V and 6 bases from J, leaving 7 bases between. DNA for the CDR3: TGTGCCAGCAGTAACCAGAATGGCTACACCTTC. This encodes CASSNQNGYTF.

This chain uses TRBV13 with TRBJ1-1; no clear D gene. This CDR3 contains 11 residues. Per germline, CDR1 PRHDT and CDR2 FYEKMQ (reference sequence). The germline V and J ends were trimmed by 1 base and 7 bases, with 4 bases remaining between them. The CDR3 reads CASSLALEAFF. CDR3 sequence (DNA): TGTGCCAGCAGCTTAGCCCTTGAAGCTTTCTTT.

The CDR3 DNA sequence: TGTGCCATCAGACTGGGAAAAGGGGCGGCTACCGGTGGAGAGACCCAGTACTTC. It encodes CAIRLGKGAATGGETQYF. The chain is built from TRBV10-3 and TRBJ2-5; tentatively, D is TRBD1 (5 bases). The V and J ends lost 6 bases and 4 bases respectively, with 27 bases between them. Germline loops: CDR1 ENHRY, CDR2 SYGVKD. The CDR3 runs 18 residues.

The V and J genes are TRBV4-1 and TRBJ1-4, with a possible D match to TRBD1 (5 bases). Germline CDR1 MGHRA, CDR2 YSYEKL. The CDR3 consists of 15 residues. V lost 1 base and J 7 bases, leaving 13 bases between the germline ends. CDR3 loop: CASSQVPGDSEKLFF. CDR3 in DNA: TGCGCCAGCAGCCAAGTCCCTGGGGACTCTGAAAAACTGTTTTTT.

J is TRBJ2-3 and V is TRBV20-1, with D possibly matching TRBD2 (6 bases). CDR1 DFQATT and CDR2 SNEGSKA come from the germline V gene (reference sequence). The V gene lost 6 bases and the J gene lost 3 bases, with 16 bases spanning the gap. This CDR3 comprises 14 residues. For the CDR3, the DNA is TGCAGTGCCCTCGGAGGGATGTGGACAGATACGCAGTATTTT. Amino acids: CSALGGMWTDTQYF.

The chain joins TRBV4-1 to TRBJ1-5; the match to TRBD1 covers 7 bases. Germline CDR1 MGHRA, CDR2 YSYEKL. V gave up 0 bases and J gave up 6 bases; unmatched junction bases: 5. This CDR3 is built from 15 residues. CDR3 region: CASSQEGGRGQPQHF. The CDR3 DNA reads as TGCGCCAGCAGCCAAGAAGGGGGCCGGGGTCAGCCCCAGCATTTT.

This chain links TRBV20-1 with TRBJ2-1, with D hard to call. Germline V gene data show CDR1 as DFQATT and CDR2 as SNEGSKA (reference sequence). Trimming left V 2 bases short and J 7 bases short, with 15 bases between. CDR3 length: 14 residues. CDR3 loop: CSARPIDAWNEQFF. CDR3 coding DNA: TGCAGTGCTAGACCCATAGACGCGTGGAATGAGCAGTTCTTC.

The chain links TRBV9 to TRBJ1-6; TRBD1 is a possible D gene (5 bases). V was shortened by 0 bases and J by 5 bases, with 15 bases between the two germline ends. This CDR3 has 17 amino acids. Germline assignment: CDR1 SGDLS and CDR2 YYNGEE. Written as DNA, the CDR3 is TGTGCCAGCAGCGTAGCCCCCCGGGGCCGGAATAATTCACCCCTCCACTTT. Its protein product is CASSVAPRGRNNSPLHF.

The chain recombines TRBV25-1 with TRBJ2-7; D is unresolved. V was pared by 3 bases and J by 0 bases, with 15 bases between. CDR1 and CDR2 from the germline V gene are MGHDK and SYGVNS. The CDR3 contains 16 residues. Here the CDR3 reads CASSEGWGRSSYEQYF. DNA for the CDR3: TGTGCCAGCAGTGAGGGGTGGGGTAGGAGCTCCTACGAGCAGTACTTC.

This clonotype was seen only a few times. V gene TRBV11-2 combines with J gene TRBJ2-3, with 11 nucleotides matching TRBD2. Germline CDR1 is SGHAT and CDR2 is FQNNGV. This CDR3 has 17 residues. Losses at the gene ends were 3 bases for V and 0 bases for J; bases not matched to a gene: 5. CDR3 sequence reads: CASSFGTSGFSTDTQYF. Written as DNA, the CDR3 is TGTGCCAGCAGCTTCGGGACTAGCGGTTTTAGCACAGATACGCAGTATTTT.

This clonotype came up a few times. The chain couples TRBV10-3 to TRBJ2-3; 7 nucleotides line up with TRBD1. This CDR3 contains 16 residues. V shed 0 bases and J 3 bases; nucleotides not matched to a gene: 6. Germline CDR1 is ENHRY and CDR2 is SYGVKD. The CDR3 loop is CAISESGGRFTDTQYF. In DNA form, the CDR3 reads TGTGCCATCAGTGAGTCAGGGGGCAGATTTACAGATACGCAGTATTTT.

V is TRBV20-1 and J is TRBJ1-2; 10 bases match TRBD1. CDR1 is DFQATT, CDR2 SNEGSKA, per germline (reference sequence). V was clipped by 5 bases and J by 1 base; unmatched bases: 7. CDR3 length: 15 amino acids. The CDR3 region has the DNA TGCAGTGCTTGGACAGGGGGACAAATTAACTATGGCTACACCTTC. Encoded protein: CSAWTGGQINYGYTF.

This clonotype has just a few counts. The rearrangement links TRBV28 to TRBJ1-6, with TRBD1 matching 8 bases. CDR1 is MDHEN and CDR2 is SYDVKM in the germline V gene. The length of the CDR3 is 14 residues. The trim removed 5 bases at V and 7 bases at J, leaving 4 bases unmatched. The CDR3 here is CASSTGGRNSPLHF. CDR3 coding DNA: TGTGCCAGCAGTACAGGGGGACGGAATTCACCCCTCCACTTT.

This clonotype was seen a handful of times. The rearrangement joins TRBV9 to TRBJ2-5, with a possible D match to TRBD2 (6 bases). V was trimmed by 3 bases and J by 9 bases, leaving 21 bases between them. Germline V gene lookup returns CDR1 SGDLS and CDR2 YYNGEE. The CDR3 is 15 residues long. The CDR3 DNA sequence: TGTGCCAGCAGCGCTACACCGGGACCGGAGGGGTCCCAGTACTTC. This encodes CASSATPGPEGSQYF.

The rearrangement joins TRBV11-2 to TRBJ1-1; D remains unclear. The germline V and J ends were trimmed by 5 bases and 1 base, with 17 bases remaining between them. The CDR3 runs 16 residues. The germline V gene has CDR1 SGHAT and CDR2 FQNNGV. The CDR3 sequence is CASSPVGGLWNTEAFF. The DNA of the CDR3 is TGTGCCAGCAGCCCCGTCGGAGGACTCTGGAACACTGAAGCTTTCTTT.

The V gene is TRBV13, the J gene TRBJ1-1, with 7 bases lining up with TRBD1. V lost 4 bases, J lost 1 base, and 6 bases stayed unmatched. CDR3 size: 15 residues. In germline, CDR1 is PRHDT, CDR2 FYEKMQ (reference sequence). The CDR3 DNA is TGTGCCAGCAGCTCCGGGACAGCTACGAACACTGAAGCTTTCTTT. Protein product: CASSSGTATNTEAFF.

The chain joins TRBV29-1 to TRBJ2-1; 8 nucleotides align to TRBD2. The CDR3 has 15 residues. Germline lookup yields CDR1 SQVTM and CDR2 ANQGSEA. J gave up 0 bases and V 3 bases, and 4 bases lay outside the gene matches. The CDR3 sequence: CSVDRGLGSYNEQFF. CDR3 bases: TGCAGCGTTGATAGGGGACTAGGCTCCTACAATGAGCAGTTCTTC.

The CDR3 loop is CASSLAGGPSYEQYF. For the CDR3, the DNA is TGTGCCAGCAGTTTAGCGGGAGGGCCATCCTACGAGCAGTACTTC. The chain uses TRBV2 and TRBJ2-7, with 11 bases identical to TRBD2. Unmatched junction bases numbered 4, after V lost 5 bases and J lost 1 base. Germline V lookup: CDR1 SNHLY, CDR2 FYNNEI. CDR3 length: 15 residues.

The rearrangement links TRBV4-3 to TRBJ2-4; possible D gene TRBD1, 6 bases. Trimming stripped 0 bases from V and 0 bases from J, with 15 bases between. Germline V gene data show CDR1 as LGHNA and CDR2 as YSLEER. The CDR3 runs 18 residues. The CDR3: CASSQDRQDLLAKNIQYF. As DNA, the CDR3 is TGCGCCAGCAGCCAAGATCGACAGGACCTTCTAGCCAAAAACATTCAGTACTTC.

The chain couples TRBV6-1 to TRBJ2-5; 8 positions agree with TRBD1. Germline V CDR1 and CDR2: MNHNS, SASEGT. After removal of 8 bases from V and 2 bases from J, the junction contained 4 bases not matched to a gene. CDR3 size: 13 residues. CDR3 region: CASLGTGQETQYF. CDR3 in DNA: TGTGCCAGCCTTGGGACAGGACAAGAGACCCAGTACTTC.